A selection of T cell receptor beta chains follows, all from one sample in a study of naive and memory T cell subsets. TCRdb re-derived calls from the UMI-ligation and nested PCR reads in MiXCR, one entry per CDR3 protein. In the table there are 100,000 to 150,000 distinct CDR3 sequences, 35% to 45% of which are singletons. Sequencing was done on a sample of central memory CD4+ T cells from blood. These receptors originate from a human donor in good health. Each CDR3 is given without its conserved first and last residue. A row's size may be missing; if present it is once, few, many or a size class.

NA	TRBV7-8	ASSPGRESYNEQF
NA	TRBV20-1	SAPRDDREREKLF
NA	TRBV12-3/TRBV12-4	ASSLGLGRASSGANVLT
NA	TRBV2	ASKSGIPSKNIQY
NA	TRBV2	ASTAQFGTNEKLF
NA	TRBV25-1	ASSDPSTSGSSYNEQF
NA	TRBV24-1	ATSDAGGNQPQH
NA	TRBV4-3	ASSLGTSIMGFYGYT
many	TRBV29-1	VSRGPPNNEQF
NA	TRBV10-1	ASSATRRGFTDTQY
few	TRBV7-3	ASSPGQILSYEQY
NA	TRBV20-1	SANGGGGYEQY
few	TRBV10-1	ATGGTGDDYEQY
NA	TRBV18	ASAPESYEQY
few	TRBV6-5	ASSPGTFNSPLH
NA	TRBV12-3/TRBV12-4	ASSRGQGGNNEQF
few	TRBV20-1	SARGRGRNTEAF
once	TRBV10-3	AIRPGQGVGEQY
few	TRBV15	ATSRDPKETQY
NA	TRBV2	ASSEERRTPEAF
few	TRBV20-1	SARTSYSNQPQH
many	TRBV20-1	SAYSGGSYNEQF
NA	TRBV7-2	ASSWVGSPQH
NA	TRBV24-1	ATSATGTTGQF
NA	TRBV19	ASGSYVKRDQPQH
few	TRBV11-2	ASSSLAPEQF
NA	TRBV20-1	SARDGVRQKSNQPQH
NA	TRBV6-2/TRBV6-3	ASSFGTALNGYT
NA	TRBV5-1	ASSLEMKPTDTQY
NA	TRBV20-1	RADRGSNEQF
NA	TRBV27	ASSSSGRAGETQY
few	TRBV18	ASSPPGLPGRDTQY
NA	TRBV7-9	ASGIIQGAADSPLH
NA	TRBV3-1	ASRRQGFNEQY
NA	TRBV4-2	ASSQERGGTGELF
few	TRBV7-8	ASRLGTVNRVTDTQY
NA	TRBV28	ASRGTARGNTIY
few	TRBV24-1	ATQKKTGFHEQF